This T cell receptor beta chain was profiled in a study of graft-versus-host responses after intestinal transplantation. About the study: Recipients were all induced with anti-thymocyte globulin, then given tacrolimus and steroids for 2 to 3 years.

Details on this clone: Its target is unknown.

This table comes from immunoSEQ multiplex PCR, and its TCRdb copy is limited to in-frame clones, with some not included. The sample records around 100,000 clones, around 94% being singletons. Unmatched junction bases numbered 12, after V lost 4 bases and J lost 13 bases. The CDR3 spans 13 residues. CDR1 is MNHNS and CDR2 is SASEGT in the germline V gene. Findings and limits, study-wide: Early post-transplant HvG declines were associated with peak circulating GvH clone levels. Patients with graft-donor T cell macrochimerism had high graft-versus-host to host-versus-graft clonal ratios in allografts. Recipient marrow showed GvH clones, some seen first in ileum or blood.

The genes are TRBV6-1 and TRBJ2-7; 8 bases match TRBD1. The receptor was derived from a human donor who was the organ donor for an intestinal transplant. The material sequenced was unstimulated CD4+ T cells sorted from spleen or lymph node cells, taken before transplant. The CDR3 DNA reads as TGTGCCAGCAGTGGTTCCGGGACAGGAAAGCGATACTTC. This translates into CASSGSGTGKRYF.